What follows are 26 T cell receptor beta chains derived from one specimen sequenced in a study of blood T cell repertoires in COVID-19. Data came from immunoSEQ multiplex PCR; TCRdb stores just in-frame clones and leaves some out. The table records a few hundred thousand clones, 84% of them present only once. Sequenced sample: peripheral blood. These receptors all stem from a woman aged 55-70 years who had recovered from COVID-19.

The chain couples TRBV11-2 to TRBJ2-7; D is perhaps TRBD1 (5 bases). The V gene's germline CDR1 is SGHAT and CDR2 FQNNGV. The CDR3 length is 12 residues. The V gene lost 1 base and the J gene lost 6 bases, with 7 bases spanning the gap. CDR3 bases: TGTGCCAGCAGCTTAGCAGGGATCGAGCAGTACTTC. Amino acids: CASSLAGIEQYF.

This clone occurred once. V gene TRBV27 combines with J gene TRBJ2-7; 7 bases align to TRBD1. The CDR3 has 13 amino acids. The ends lost 4 bases at V and 2 bases at J; junction bases unmatched: 2. CDR1 is MNHEY and CDR2 is SMNVEV in the germline V gene (reference sequence). CDR3 nucleotide sequence: TGTGCCAGCAGTTACAGGGGACCCTACGAGCAGTACTTC. It specifies CASSYRGPYEQYF.

The chain is built from TRBV19 and TRBJ2-7; 7 positions agree with TRBD2. CDR1 and CDR2 from the germline V gene are LNHDA and SQIVND (reference sequence). The ends lost 5 bases at V and 3 bases at J; junction bases unmatched: 10. The CDR3 contains 15 residues. The DNA for the CDR3 is TGTGCCAGTAGTCCCCGTGGGGAGGGTATCTACGAGCAGTACTTC. Translating gives CASSPRGEGIYEQYF. Full variable domain (remainder filled in from reference TRBV19 and TRBJ2-7): DGGITQSPKYLFRKEGQNVTLSCEQNLNHDAMYWYRQDPGQGLRLIYYSQIVNDFQKGDIAEGYSVSREKKESFPLTVTSAQKNPTAFYLCASSPRGEGIYEQYFGPGTRLTVT.

The J gene is TRBJ1-2, the V gene TRBV28; 7 nucleotides line up with TRBD1. The CDR3 sequence is 13 residues long. Trimming cost V 5 bases and J 6 bases; bases outside gene matches: 6. CDR1 is MDHEN, CDR2 SYDVKM, per germline. The CDR3 bases are TGTGCCAGCAGTGACAGGGTTGGTGATGGCTACACCTTC. Protein product: CASSDRVGDGYTF.

The V and J genes are TRBV7-2 and TRBJ1-4; a possible D gene is TRBD1 (5 bases). Trimming took off 3 bases at V and 7 bases at J, with 12 bases between the two ends. Germline CDR1 is SGHTA and CDR2 is FQGNSA. The CDR3 contains 14 residues. Here the CDR3 reads CASSLGGVGEKLFF. The CDR3 DNA follows: TGTGCCAGCAGCTTGGGGGGGGTCGGTGAAAAACTGTTTTTT.

This rearrangement joins TRBV7-2 to TRBJ1-2, with TRBD1 matching 9 bases. V dropped 4 bases and J dropped 1; count of bases not matched to a gene: 4. Germline lookup yields CDR1 SGHTA and CDR2 FQGNSA. This CDR3 spans 15 amino acids. CDR3 bases: TGTGCCAGCAGCTCCGGACAGGGGTTTAACTATGGCTACACCTTC. Translated, it gives CASSSGQGFNYGYTF.

The J gene is TRBJ2-7, the V gene TRBV7-6; D possibly corresponds to TRBD1 (6 bases). In germline, CDR1 is SGHVS, CDR2 FNYEAQ. The CDR3 runs 16 residues. V lost 3 bases to trimming and J lost 0 bases, with 15 bases between them. CDR3 protein: CASSLLTGPSSYEQYF. The CDR3 DNA sequence: TGTGCCAGCAGCTTGCTGACAGGACCGAGCTCCTACGAGCAGTACTTC.

The V call is TRBV29-1, the J call TRBJ2-3; D remains ambiguous. The germline V gene encodes CDR1 SQVTM and CDR2 ANQGSEA. The CDR3 has 13 amino acids. Deletions cut 2 bases from V and 1 base from J, with 7 bases between. CDR3 residues: CSVETQGTDTQYF. CDR3 nucleotide sequence: TGCAGCGTTGAAACCCAGGGCACAGATACGCAGTATTTT.

The count of this clone is one. V usage is TRBV15 and J usage is TRBJ2-7; 7 bases are shared with TRBD1. The V and J ends lost 9 bases and 5 bases, in that order; junction bases with no gene match: 7. The CDR3 runs to 12 residues. Germline CDR1 LNHNV, CDR2 YYDKDF (reference sequence). The CDR3 DNA follows: TGTGCCACTCGACAGGGTACCCACGAGCAGTACTTC. This gives the protein CATRQGTHEQYF.

With regard to this clone: The sample contains more than one DNA sequence encoding this CDR3. V and J are TRBV19 and TRBJ1-2; D is uncertain. The CDR3 is 12 residues long. Trimming took off 5 bases at V and 0 bases at J, with 4 bases between the two ends. Germline-derived CDR1 and CDR2 are LNHDA and SQIVND (reference sequence). CDR3: CASSRANYGYTF. Here the CDR3 DNA reads TGTGCCAGTAGTCGAGCTAACTATGGCTACACCTTC.

The chain has TRBV19 and TRBJ1-5, with 7 bases identical to TRBD1. V was pared by 2 bases and J by 3 bases, with 4 bases of the junction left unmatched. CDR3 size: 15 residues. In germline, CDR1 is LNHDA, CDR2 SQIVND (reference sequence). For the CDR3, the DNA is TGTGCCAGTAGTATATCGACAGGGTACAATCAGCCCCAGCATTTT. Residues: CASSISTGYNQPQHF. Combining the CDR3 with reference TRBV19 and TRBJ1-5 gives the whole variable domain DGGITQSPKYLFRKEGQNVTLSCEQNLNHDAMYWYRQDPGQGLRLIYYSQIVNDFQKGDIAEGYSVSREKKESFPLTVTSAQKNPTAFYLCASSISTGYNQPQHFGDGTRLSIL.

This clone occurred once. CDR3 nucleotides: TGTGCCAGCAGCCCCCAGCGGAGCGAGCAGTACTTC. Its translation: CASSPQRSEQYF. This chain joins TRBV3-1 (or the pseudogene TRBV3-2) and TRBJ2-7, with D maybe TRBD2 (5 bases). This CDR3 is built from 12 residues. The germline V gene has CDR1 LGHDT and CDR2 YNNKEL (reference sequence). V lost 4 bases and J lost 6, with 10 bases in between.

The chain is built from TRBV14 and TRBJ2-3; D is possibly TRBD1 (5 bases). Trimming cost V 0 bases and J 0 bases, with 7 bases left between them. Germline V gene sequence: CDR1 SGHDN, CDR2 FVKESK. The CDR3 has 15 residues. As DNA, the CDR3 is TGTGCCAGCAGCCAAGATGGGGCAAGCACAGATACGCAGTATTTT. This gives the protein CASSQDGASTDTQYF. The full variable domain, with the rest looked up from reference TRBV14 and TRBJ2-3, is EAGVTQFPSHSVIEKGQTVTLRCDPISGHDNLYWYRRVMGKEIKFLLHFVKESKQDESGMPNNRFLAERTGGTYSTLKVQPAELEDSGVYFCASSQDGASTDTQYFGPGTRLTVL.

The gene calls are TRBV10-3 and TRBJ2-3, with D possibly matching TRBD1 (6 bases). V lost 3 bases to trimming and J lost 2 bases, with 15 bases between them. CDR3 size: 16 residues. CDR1 is ENHRY, CDR2 SYGVKD, per germline. CDR3 in DNA: TGTGCCATCAGTGACCCGACAGGCTTAAACACAGATACGCAGTATTTT. It is translated as CAISDPTGLNTDTQYF.

The chain is built from TRBV2 and TRBJ2-3; D is perhaps TRBD2 (7 bases). V gave up 4 bases and J gave up 4 bases, with 15 bases separating them. The CDR3 extends over 15 amino acids. CDR1 and CDR2 (germline): SNHLY, FYNNEI. The CDR3 is CASSVEGGVPDTQYF. Here the CDR3 DNA reads TGTGCCAGCAGTGTGGAGGGGGGGGTGCCAGATACGCAGTATTTT.

This chain joins TRBV7-2 and TRBJ2-1, with D possibly TRBD2 on 6 matching bases. This CDR3 has 14 amino acids. Germline assignment: CDR1 SGHTA and CDR2 FQGNSA. Trimming cost V 5 bases and J 5 bases, with 13 bases left between them. The CDR3 protein is CASSPPAGHNEQFF. DNA for the CDR3: TGTGCCAGCAGCCCCCCAGCGGGCCACAATGAGCAGTTCTTC.

In DNA, the CDR3 is TGTGCCTGGAAGACGGGGTTCTCCTACGAGCAGTACTTC. It codes for CAWKTGFSYEQYF. The chain carries TRBV30 and TRBJ2-7; tentative D call: TRBD2 (5 bases). The CDR3 runs to 13 residues. Germline-derived CDR1 and CDR2 are GTSNPN and SVGIG (reference sequence). Trimming took off 4 bases at V and 0 bases at J, with 10 bases between the two ends.

V gene TRBV20-1 combines with J gene TRBJ2-1; 8 nucleotides align to TRBD2. CDR3 length equals 14 residues. Per germline, CDR1 DFQATT and CDR2 SNEGSKA (reference sequence). Trimming removed 3 bases from V and 7 bases from J; junction bases left unmatched: 8. The chain's CDR3 is CSASWAGGRNEQFF. CDR3 bases: TGCAGTGCTAGTTGGGCGGGGGGACGTAATGAGCAGTTCTTC.

The chain combines TRBV18 with TRBJ1-6; 10 bases align to TRBD1. With V trimmed by 2 bases and J by 10 bases, 5 bases remained unmatched. The CDR3 has 15 amino acids. The V gene's germline CDR1 is KGHSH and CDR2 LQKENI. The CDR3: CASSPAGTGESPLHF. For the CDR3, the DNA is TGTGCCAGCTCACCAGCCGGGACAGGGGAGTCACCCCTCCACTTT.

The V call is TRBV2, the J call TRBJ1-5; 7 nucleotides align to TRBD1. Germline loops: CDR1 SNHLY, CDR2 FYNNEI. J lost 3 bases, V lost 9 bases, and 2 bases had no gene match. The CDR3 runs 12 residues. Written as DNA, the CDR3 is TGTGCCAGGGGACAGAACAATCAGCCCCAGCATTTT. Encoded protein: CARGQNNQPQHF.

The J gene is TRBJ2-3, the V gene TRBV6-4; the D is unclear. Germline CDR1 MRHNA, CDR2 SNTAGT. This CDR3 is 12 amino acids long. The germline V and J ends were trimmed by 10 bases and 10 bases, with 18 bases remaining between them. The CDR3 region has the DNA TGTGCCAAGCAATGGTCCCCTTATCCGCAGTATTTT. This encodes CAKQWSPYPQYF.

The chain carries TRBV5-1 and TRBJ1-6, with D possibly being TRBD1 (6 bases). The V end lost 4 bases, the J end lost 7 bases, and 12 bases lay between the germline ends. The CDR3 totals 14 residues. Germline V gene sequence: CDR1 SGHRS, CDR2 YFSETQ. This chain's CDR3 is CASSPEGGNSPLHF. CDR3 nucleotide sequence: TGCGCCAGCAGCCCCGAAGGGGGAAATTCACCCCTCCACTTT.

The gene calls are TRBV27 and TRBJ2-7; 12 bases map to TRBD2. J gave up 6 bases and V 3 bases, and 12 bases lay outside the gene matches. The CDR3 is 17 residues long. CDR1 is MNHEY, CDR2 SMNVEV, per germline (reference sequence). CDR3 in amino acids: CASSFSLAGGRSREQYF. The CDR3, as DNA: TGTGCCAGCAGTTTTTCACTAGCGGGGGGACGCTCTCGCGAGCAGTACTTC.

The CDR3 DNA is TGTGCCAGCAGCTTAGAAGCAGGGCAAGAGACCCAGTACTTC. Its translation is CASSLEAGQETQYF. The J gene is TRBJ2-5, the V gene TRBV7-8, with a possible D match to TRBD1 (5 bases). The CDR3 contains 14 residues. Between the trimmed V and J ends, which lost 1 base and 2 bases, there was a span of 8 bases. The germline V gene encodes CDR1 SGHVS and CDR2 FQNEAQ.

The V call is TRBV5-1, the J call TRBJ1-1; 8 nucleotides align to TRBD1. The CDR3 contains 14 residues. J was trimmed by 5 bases and V by 4 bases; bases with no gene match: 7. Per the germline V gene, CDR1 is SGHRS and CDR2 is YFSETQ. CDR3 sequence: CASSMDREGTEAFF. As DNA, the CDR3 is TGCGCCAGCAGCATGGACAGGGAGGGAACTGAAGCTTTCTTT.

This chain links TRBV5-5 with TRBJ2-6; 7 bases line up with TRBD2. CDR1 and CDR2 (germline): SGHKS, YYEKEE (reference sequence). The trim removed 3 bases at V and 2 bases at J, leaving 5 bases unmatched. The CDR3 extends over 16 amino acids. The CDR3 is CASSWGGSTGANVLTF. The CDR3 DNA is TGTGCCAGCAGCTGGGGGGGTTCAACTGGGGCCAACGTCCTGACTTTC.